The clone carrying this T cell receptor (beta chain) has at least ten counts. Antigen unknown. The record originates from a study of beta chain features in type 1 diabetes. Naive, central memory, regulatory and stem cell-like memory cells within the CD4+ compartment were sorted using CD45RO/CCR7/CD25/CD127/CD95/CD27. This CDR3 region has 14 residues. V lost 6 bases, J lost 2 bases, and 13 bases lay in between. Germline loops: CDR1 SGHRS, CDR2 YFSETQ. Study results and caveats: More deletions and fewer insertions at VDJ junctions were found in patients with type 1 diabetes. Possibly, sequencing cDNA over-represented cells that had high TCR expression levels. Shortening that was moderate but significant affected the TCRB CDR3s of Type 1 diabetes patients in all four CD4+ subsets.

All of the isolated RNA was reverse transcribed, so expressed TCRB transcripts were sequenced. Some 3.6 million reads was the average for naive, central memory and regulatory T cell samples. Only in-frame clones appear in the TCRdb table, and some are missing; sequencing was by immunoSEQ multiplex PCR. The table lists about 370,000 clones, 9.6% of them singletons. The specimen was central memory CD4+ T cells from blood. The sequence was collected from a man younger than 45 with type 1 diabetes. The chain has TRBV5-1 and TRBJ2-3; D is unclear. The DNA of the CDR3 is TGCGCCAGCACAAGATCAGGAGCCACAGATACGCAGTATTTT. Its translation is CASTRSGATDTQYF.